A single TCR beta chain is shown here with its context. Its matching antigen is unknown. The data originate from a study of T cell responses to AZD1222 COVID-19 vaccine. Notes on the study in general: White British donors predominated, females outnumbered males, and clonal diversity was possibly underestimated.

V shed 2 bases and J shed 10 bases, with 9 bases lying between them. The CDR3 is 13 amino acids. Germline CDR1 SGHVS, CDR2 FQNEAQ. Produced via immunoSEQ multiplex PCR; TCRdb's table is partial and in-frame only. The sample lists some 200,000 clones; about 94% were seen once. This chain uses TRBV7-8 with TRBJ1-6; no firm D call. This TCR was sampled from an adult who received the MenACWY meningococcal vaccine as a control. Sequenced here: peripheral blood, sampled 28 days after the second dose of the MenACWY control vaccine. The CDR3 region has the DNA TGTGCCAGCAGCTTAAACCCGAAGTCACCCCTCCACTTT. Protein sequence: CASSLNPKSPLHF.